This T cell receptor (beta chain) emerged from a study of OX40 agonist ivuxolimab in advanced cancers. Background on the study: The mean age was about 61 years, ranging from roughly 23 to 80, with approximately 85% of participants male. Notes on the study in general: Clonal expansion was among the lowest in partial responders at 0.1-3.0 mg/kg, especially CD8+.

In its sample, this clone was seen a few times. No antigen is known for it. Generated by immunoSEQ multiplex PCR, the TCRdb table keeps only in-frame clones and is missing some. The sample holds tens of thousands of clones, over 80% seen once. The sequence was obtained from an adult with an advanced solid tumor such as melanoma, head and neck, liver or kidney cancer. The sample here was CD4+ or CD8+ T cells sorted from blood, taken in a trial of the OX40 agonist ivuxolimab.

This chain's CDR3 is CASSITGQSPTEAFF. Here the CDR3 DNA reads TGTGCCAGCAGCATCACCGGCCAGTCACCGACTGAAGCTTTCTTT. The chain recombines TRBV7-9 with TRBJ1-1; D is ambiguous. The germline V gene has CDR1 SEHNR and CDR2 FQNEAQ (reference sequence). The V end was cut by 5 bases, the J end by 5 bases, with 18 bases between. CDR3 length: 15 residues.